The 29 T cell receptor beta chains reported below all come from one sample, sequenced in a study of blood T cell repertoires in COVID-19. The data were produced by immunoSEQ multiplex PCR, yet TCRdb's version contains in-frame clones alone and is incomplete. This sample has more than 200,000 clones, with 87% found just once. Sequenced sample: peripheral blood. These receptors were taken from a man between 18 and 29 years old with active or convalescent COVID-19.

V is TRBV11-3 and J is TRBJ2-1; TRBD2 aligns across 11 bases. CDR1 SGHNT and CDR2 YENEEA come from the germline V gene. Losses at the gene ends were 2 bases for V and 8 bases for J; bases not matched to a gene: 5. This CDR3 contains 15 residues. The DNA for the CDR3 is TGTGCCAGCAGCTTAACTAGCGGGAGAGGGCATGAGCAGTTCTTC. Protein product: CASSLTSGRGHEQFF.

The V and J genes are TRBV10-3 and TRBJ2-5; 12 bases map to TRBD1. CDR3 length equals 14 residues. Germline V CDR1 and CDR2: ENHRY, SYGVKD. The V segment lost 10 bases and the J segment 5 bases; nucleotides outside the gene matches: 8. The CDR3 nucleotides are TGTGCCACCGTAAGGGACAGGGGGCTGGAGACCCAGTACTTC. It is translated as CATVRDRGLETQYF.

This rearrangement joins TRBV27 to TRBJ1-2; D might be TRBD1 (5 bases). The germline V gene has CDR1 MNHEY and CDR2 SMNVEV (reference sequence). The CDR3 consists of 15 residues. Trimming pared 5 bases from V and 5 bases from J, leaving 18 bases between. CDR3 loop: CASSPGTVGRYGYTF. The CDR3 DNA sequence: TGTGCCAGCAGTCCGGGGACGGTGGGGAGGTATGGCTACACCTTC.

This clone showed up just once. The V and J genes are TRBV27 and TRBJ1-2, with 9 bases identical to TRBD1. CDR1 and CDR2 from the germline V gene are MNHEY and SMNVEV (reference sequence). V dropped 2 bases and J dropped 7; count of bases not matched to a gene: 5. This CDR3 comprises 14 residues. CDR3 loop: CASSLGTGMGGYTF. The CDR3, as DNA: TGTGCCAGCAGTTTAGGGACAGGGATGGGTGGCTACACCTTC.

V and J are TRBV5-1 and TRBJ1-1; 9 positions agree with TRBD1. This CDR3 region has 16 residues. J was trimmed by 5 bases and V by 0 bases; bases with no gene match: 8. Germline V gene lookup returns CDR1 SGHRS and CDR2 YFSETQ. CDR3 sequence: CASSLDGGGQGTEAFF. The CDR3 nucleotides read TGCGCCAGCAGCTTGGATGGGGGAGGACAGGGGACTGAAGCTTTCTTT.

J is TRBJ2-2 and V is TRBV5-1; 9 nucleotides agree with TRBD2. CDR3 size: 17 residues. V gave up 4 bases and J gave up 2 bases; unmatched junction bases: 9. Germline CDR1 and CDR2: SGHRS and YFSETQ. Written as DNA, the CDR3 is TGCGCCAGCAGCGTAGGGTCTAGCGGGGTTAACACCGGGGAGCTGTTTTTT. Translation gives CASSVGSSGVNTGELFF.

V and J are TRBV13 and TRBJ2-1; weak D call: TRBD1 (5 bases). CDR1 is PRHDT and CDR2 is FYEKMQ in the germline V gene (reference sequence). The CDR3 is made up of 13 amino acids. The V end lost 0 bases, the J end lost 9 bases, and 9 bases lay between the germline ends. The CDR3 nucleotides are TGTGCCAGCAGCTTAGGTGGGGCGTCTGAGCAGTTCTTC. It yields the protein CASSLGGASEQFF.

The chain joins TRBV28 to TRBJ2-7; a possible D gene is TRBD2 (6 bases). With 3 bases removed from V and 5 bases from J, the gap between germline ends came to 8 bases. The CDR3 has 12 amino acids. The germline CDR1 and CDR2 sequences are MDHEN and SYDVKM. CDR3 bases: TGTGCCAGCAGTTTCGGGGGTGACGAGCAGTACTTC. Its protein is CASSFGGDEQYF.

J is TRBJ1-4 and V is TRBV3-1 (or the pseudogene TRBV3-2); TRBD1 matches at 8 bases. This CDR3 is 14 amino acids long. Germline assignment: CDR1 LGHDT and CDR2 YNNKEL (reference sequence). Unmatched junction bases numbered 4, after V lost 3 bases and J lost 7 bases. CDR3 sequence reads: CASSHTGGSEKLFF. CDR3 in DNA: TGTGCCAGCAGCCACACAGGGGGATCTGAAAAACTGTTTTTT.

This chain connects TRBV11-1 to TRBJ2-4, with a tentative D call TRBD2 (5 bases). CDR1 is SGHAT, CDR2 FQDESV, per germline (reference sequence). The CDR3 consists of 15 residues. V lost 4 bases, J lost 6 bases, and 16 bases lay in between. CDR3 bases: TGTGCCAGCAGCTCCACTTCGAGGAGGAGAAACATTCAGTACTTC. Its translation is CASSSTSRRRNIQYF.

The CDR3 loop reads CASYVAGEGYTF. Written as DNA, the CDR3 is TGTGCCAGCTACGTCGCAGGGGAAGGCTACACCTTC. The V call is TRBV12-3 or TRBV12-4, the J call TRBJ1-2; D perhaps matches TRBD1 (6 bases). Trimming took 8 bases from V and 8 from J, leaving 15 bases between them. The CDR3 totals 12 residues.

This chain joins TRBV19 and TRBJ2-1; D uncertain. Germline CDR1 and CDR2: LNHDA and SQIVND (reference sequence). The CDR3 loop spans 13 amino acids. V lost 5 bases, J lost 9 bases, and 14 bases lay in between. CDR3 sequence: CASSPKSLGEQFF. Written as DNA, the CDR3 is TGTGCCAGTAGTCCCAAATCCCTCGGTGAGCAGTTCTTC.

The rearrangement uses TRBV19 and TRBJ1-6; D uncertain. The germline V gene encodes CDR1 LNHDA and CDR2 SQIVND (reference sequence). The CDR3 runs 15 residues. V lost 3 bases, J lost 6 bases, and 12 bases lay in between. The CDR3 DNA reads as TGTGCCAGTAGTATTTTTACAGCAGCTAATTCACCCCTCCACTTT. It encodes CASSIFTAANSPLHF.

CDR3 region: CASSLVGGRALEYNEQFF. The CDR3 bases are TGCGCCAGCAGCTTGGTCGGCGGGAGGGCCCTCGAGTACAATGAGCAGTTCTTC. The chain recombines TRBV5-1 with TRBJ2-1, with 9 bases matching TRBD2. This CDR3 comprises 18 residues. J was trimmed by 4 bases and V by 0 bases; bases with no gene match: 11. Germline V gives CDR1 SGHRS, CDR2 YFSETQ.

This clone has only one observation. CDR3 DNA: TGTGCCAGCAGCGTAGCGGGGGGGGACAATGAGCAGTTCTTC. Translating gives CASSVAGGDNEQFF. This chain connects TRBV9 to TRBJ2-1; 8 bases line up with TRBD2. This CDR3 has 14 residues. V was pared by 0 bases and J by 5 bases, with 1 base of the junction left unmatched. CDR1 and CDR2 from the germline V gene are SGDLS and YYNGEE.

About this clone itself: The junction does not match germline at one end; this may be a read error. The chain employs TRBV7-7 and TRBJ2-3, with D unresolved. Germline V gene lookup returns CDR1 SSHAT and CDR2 FNYEAQ (reference sequence). This CDR3 contains 14 residues. CDR3 sequence: CASSPTYAADTQYF. CDR3 DNA: TGTGCTAGCAGCCCCACTTATGCCGCAGATACGCAGTATTTT.

This clone appeared once. The chain uses TRBV19 and TRBJ1-5; 9 bases agree with TRBD1. Germline V gene data show CDR1 as LNHDA and CDR2 as SQIVND (reference sequence). After removal of 7 bases from V and 5 bases from J, the junction contained 12 bases not matched to a gene. The CDR3 contains 16 residues. The CDR3 loop is CASKTMTGGRDQPQHF. CDR3 DNA sequence: TGTGCCAGTAAGACGATGACAGGGGGAAGGGATCAGCCCCAGCATTTT. Looking up the rest from reference TRBV19 and TRBJ1-5 gives the full variable domain: DGGITQSPKYLFRKEGQNVTLSCEQNLNHDAMYWYRQDPGQGLRLIYYSQIVNDFQKGDIAEGYSVSREKKESFPLTVTSAQKNPTAFYLCASKTMTGGRDQPQHFGDGTRLSIL.

This clone was counted a single time. The rearrangement joins TRBV4-3 to TRBJ2-1; 9 bases agree with TRBD1. Germline lookup yields CDR1 LGHNA and CDR2 YSLEER. CDR3 length: 15 amino acids. V gave up 2 bases and J gave up 5 bases; unmatched junction bases: 4. CDR3 loop: CASSQWGQGDNEQFF. The CDR3 nucleotides are TGCGCCAGCAGCCAATGGGGACAGGGAGACAATGAGCAGTTCTTC.

This chain uses TRBV6-5 with TRBJ1-2; D is perhaps TRBD1 (5 bases). V lost 7 bases and J lost 5, with 14 bases in between. This CDR3 is built from 13 residues. The germline V gene has CDR1 MNHEY and CDR2 SVGAGI. The CDR3 region has the DNA TGTGCCAGCATAAAAGGGGATTTTTATGGCTACACCTTC. Amino acids: CASIKGDFYGYTF.

The V gene is TRBV6-5, the J gene TRBJ1-1; 8 nucleotides match TRBD1. J was trimmed by 7 bases and V by 4 bases; bases with no gene match: 8. The CDR3 has 14 amino acids. Germline assignment: CDR1 MNHEY and CDR2 SVGAGI. This CDR3 reads CASSLGTGGFEAFF. In DNA, the CDR3 is TGTGCCAGCAGTTTGGGGACAGGAGGGTTTGAAGCTTTCTTT.

V and J are TRBV25-1 and TRBJ2-4, with 8 bases identical to TRBD2. The CDR3 is made up of 16 amino acids. The trim removed 0 bases at V and 12 bases at J, leaving 13 bases unmatched. Germline CDR1 is MGHDK and CDR2 is SYGVNS. This CDR3 is CASSEYEAGAGEDQYF. The CDR3 region has the DNA TGTGCCAGCAGTGAATATGAAGCGGGGGCCGGGGAAGATCAGTACTTC.

This clone was seen a single time. This chain uses TRBV9 with TRBJ1-6; 7 bases align to TRBD1. The CDR3 is 16 residues long. CDR1 and CDR2 (germline): SGDLS, YYNGEE. After removal of 7 bases from V and 10 bases from J, the junction contained 17 bases not matched to a gene. The CDR3 DNA is TGTGCCAGCGGAGGACAGGCGGGTGGTTTTAGGTCACCCCTCCACTTT. Its translation: CASGGQAGGFRSPLHF.

About this clone: Sequence at one end of the junction differs from germline and may be a read error. This chain connects TRBV5-4 to TRBJ2-5; TRBD2 agrees at 13 bases. The CDR3 runs 15 residues. CDR1 and CDR2 (germline): SGHNT, YYREEE (reference sequence). CDR3 residues: CASRLGLAGKETQYF. The DNA of the CDR3 is TGTGCCAGCAGATTGGGACTAGCGGGGAAAGAGACCCAGTACTTC.

The J gene is TRBJ2-7, the V gene TRBV27; TRBD2 agrees at 9 bases. From germline, CDR1 is MNHEY and CDR2 SMNVEV (reference sequence). V shed 5 bases, J shed 3 bases, and the junction held 11 bases outside the gene matches. This CDR3 contains 16 residues. The CDR3 here is CASSIRPSGNFYEQYF. CDR3 nucleotide sequence: TGTGCCAGCAGTATCAGGCCTAGCGGGAATTTCTACGAGCAGTACTTC.

V usage is TRBV6-5 and J usage is TRBJ2-7; 7 bases fit TRBD1. Per germline, CDR1 MNHEY and CDR2 SVGAGI. The CDR3 is 16 amino acids. Trimming at V came to 0 bases and at J to 2 bases, leaving 7 bases not matched to a gene. The CDR3: CASSYSIGQATYEQYF. The DNA of the CDR3 is TGTGCCAGCAGTTACTCGATCGGACAGGCCACCTACGAGCAGTACTTC.

The genes are TRBV5-4 and TRBJ2-1; weak D call: TRBD1 (6 bases). CDR1 and CDR2 from the germline V gene are SGHNT and YYREEE (reference sequence). The CDR3 extends over 14 amino acids. Trimming took 2 bases from V and 2 from J, leaving 8 bases between them. The chain's CDR3 is CASSFGGAYNEQFF. In DNA, the CDR3 is TGTGCCAGCAGCTTTGGGGGCGCCTACAATGAGCAGTTCTTC. The full variable domain, completed using reference TRBV5-4 and TRBJ2-1, is ETGVTQSPTHLIKTRGQQVTLRCSSQSGHNTVSWYQQALGQGPQFIFQYYREEENGRGNFPPRFSGLQFPNYSSELNVNALELDDSALYLCASSFGGAYNEQFFGPGTRLTVL.

The V call is TRBV7-3, the J call TRBJ2-7; D is perhaps TRBD2 (5 bases). Germline CDR1 SGHTA, CDR2 FQGTGA. This CDR3 has 15 residues. With 2 bases removed from V and 6 bases from J, the gap between germline ends came to 17 bases. In DNA, the CDR3 is TGTGCCAGCAGCTTAGGACTGGTGACACGGAGCGAGCAGTACTTC. Protein product: CASSLGLVTRSEQYF.

This chain joins TRBV27 and TRBJ1-1, with TRBD1 matching over 7 bases. V dropped 0 bases and J dropped 2; count of bases not matched to a gene: 6. CDR1 is MNHEY, CDR2 SMNVEV, per germline (reference sequence). This CDR3 has 16 residues. The CDR3 reads CASSLSRGEYNTEAFF. CDR3 in DNA: TGTGCCAGCAGTTTATCCAGGGGGGAATACAACACTGAAGCTTTCTTT.

The V gene is TRBV7-2, the J gene TRBJ1-2; tentative D call: TRBD1 (5 bases). The CDR3 length is 14 residues. V was cut by 2 bases and J by 8 bases, with 15 bases left in between. The germline CDR1 and CDR2 sequences are SGHTA and FQGNSA. CDR3 DNA: TGTGCCAGCAGCTTACGGCAGGGATTGGGAGGCTACACCTTC. This sequence encodes CASSLRQGLGGYTF.